The T cell receptor beta chain described here comes from a study of CD8+ T cells in alopecia areata (dated by TCRdb to the late 2010s). Concerning the study at large: The treated patients, all with moderate-to-severe alopecia areata, were enrolled in an open-label pilot trial of oral tofacitinib given at 5 to 10 mg twice daily. Patients stayed on tofacitinib for 6 to 18 months and then had 6 months of follow-up off drug so that delayed response and recurrence could be assessed. In treated patients, disease severity was measured using the SALT score, which gives the percentage of scalp surface area affected. The study used high-throughput TCRbeta sequencing to examine T cell clonal expansion in alopecia areata, in both the C3H/HeJ mouse model and human patients. Scalp tissue and sorted CD4+ and CD8+ peripheral blood T cells from patchy and totalis/universalis alopecia areata patients and from healthy controls were covered by human TCRbeta sequencing. Tofacitinib-treated patients had biopsies at baseline and at 4 and 24 weeks of treatment, with a later scalp biopsy in several patients. Clonality in the scalp was compared among normal scalp (n=4), patchy alopecia areata scalp (n=8), and alopecia totalis/universalis scalp (n=8). RNA was extracted with the PAXgene miRNA kit for fixed scalp, the miRNeasy kit for PBMCs, and the RNeasy kit for mouse skin. Amplification of TCRbeta CDR3 regions was done by immunoSEQ multiplex PCR using 35 Vbeta forward primers and 13 Jbeta reverse primers.

From a lookup of the germline V gene, CDR1 and CDR2 are MGHRA and YSYEKL. Including cysteine and phenylalanine, the CDR3 has 14 amino acids. Of all the DNA, just the CDR3 is kept, 42 bases in frame from base 1. Compared with germline, V lacks 3 bases and J lacks 5 bases; bases without a gene match: 4. The library was produced with the immunoSEQ multiplex PCR assay. RNA was extracted from all samples and reverse transcribed into cDNA as template for TCR sequencing. First-strand cDNA was synthesized using SuperScript III with a 2:1 mix of oligo-dT and random hexamers. Amplification bias was assessed with a synthetic immune receptor repertoire, and residual bias was removed computationally. Turning to the authors' computational methods: Raw reads were preprocessed to remove errors, and CDR3 was defined by IMGT conventions from the conserved cysteine to phenylalanine. To get clonality, Shannon entropy was normalized by log2 of the number of productive unique TCRs and the result was subtracted from 1. Whether each scalp clone was CD4 or CD8 was inferred by checking scalp TCRbeta sequences against the CD4 and CD8 repertoires from sorted blood. TCRdb carries this immuneACCESS record with in-frame sequences only. Its versions omit some clonotypes, under half of them owing to an unresolved V gene in the studies checked, with the rest unexplained. V and J calls plus clone size are reproduced from that table; the DNA served to infer D and trimming. Recorded for this sample are nearly 110,000 clones; roughly 84% of them occurred a single time. The top ten hold 20% to 25% of the sample.

Study-wide conclusions, independent of this receptor: During tofacitinib treatment, many expanded lesional clones remained in scalp and blood, and this persistence may partly explain relapse after treatment is stopped. Because the treated cohort was small and had just a single nonresponder, larger studies are needed to establish links between baseline CD8+ expansion and response. TCR sequences shared between patients were less clear than in mice, possibly partly because of HLA diversity in the patient population. Unlike mouse skin, which is dominated by gammadelta T cells, normal human skin has resident alphabeta T cells that are also sequenced, and this complicates analysis of the scalp TCR repertoire. Lesional scalp, especially in alopecia totalis/universalis, showed higher clonality and more expanded CD8+ clones than normal scalp, suggesting antigenic drive. Scalp clonality and the number of expanded CD8+ clones among the top 100 scalp clones were significantly decreased by tofacitinib.

A word on this clone: The specificity of this receptor is unknown. No much larger clonotype is one base removed from it; base qualities were not supplied.

The label giving this sample's time point can be read as: around 24 weeks on oral tofacitinib. The treatment or condition label corresponds to: oral pan-JAK inhibitor, 5-10 mg twice daily. Lesional scalp punch biopsies and peripheral blood were obtained from alopecia areata patients. PBMCs were isolated by density centrifugation and stained for CD3, CD4 and CD8, after which CD4+ and CD8+ T cells were sorted on a FACSAria. In this chain, TRBV4-1 is recombined with TRBJ2-5, with 9 bases aligning to TRBD2. This TCR was sampled from a human donor with alopecia areata. Sequenced material: CD8+ T cells sorted from blood, taken at week 24, from a patient treated with tofacitinib. The CDR3 in this case is CASSHAGGQETQYF. The bases read TGCGCCAGCAGCCATGCGGGGGGGCAGGAGACCCAGTACTTC.